These 15 T cell receptor beta chains were all obtained from the same sample, sequenced in a study of blood T cell repertoires in COVID-19. TCRdb keeps only in-frame clones here, not all; method: immunoSEQ multiplex PCR. The table lists 470,000 or so clones, approximately 90% of them singletons. Sequencing was done on a sample of PBMCs or T cells enriched from blood (not recorded which). All receptors derive from a young woman with acute COVID-19.

This sequence joins TRBV6-5 and TRBJ2-1; 8 bases map to TRBD2. The V gene's germline CDR1 is MNHEY and CDR2 SVGAGI. V trimming: 2 bases; J trimming: 9 bases; junction bases outside the gene matches: 9. The CDR3 has 15 amino acids. The CDR3 here is CASSYPTGGPVEQFF. CDR3 nucleotide sequence: TGTGCCAGCAGTTACCCGACGGGAGGGCCGGTTGAGCAGTTCTTC.

V gene TRBV2 combines with J gene TRBJ1-4; D perhaps matches TRBD1 (6 bases). The CDR3 is 16 amino acids. Trimming took off 6 bases at V and 0 bases at J, with 14 bases between the two ends. Germline lookup yields CDR1 SNHLY and CDR2 FYNNEI. CDR3 amino acids: CASRRGGASTNEKLFF. CDR3 DNA: TGTGCCAGCAGGAGGGGGGGCGCGTCAACTAATGAAAAACTGTTTTTT.

V gene TRBV5-3 combines with J gene TRBJ2-5, with 13 bases lining up with TRBD2. TRBV5-3 is an open reading frame, and its role is uncertain. The CDR3 is 15 residues long. Trimming cost V 4 bases and J 5 bases; bases outside gene matches: 5. The CDR3 DNA reads as TGTGCCAGAAGCGCGGGACTAGCGGGGCGGGAGACCCAGTACTTC. Its translation is CARSAGLAGRETQYF.

The V call is TRBV4-3, the J call TRBJ2-1; D unresolved. CDR1 and CDR2 (germline): LGHNA, YSLEER. The CDR3 sequence is 15 residues long. Trimming cost V 1 base and J 6 bases, with 13 bases left between them. As DNA, the CDR3 is TGCGCCAGCAGCCAAGGCCTGGCACTAACCAATGAGCAGTTCTTC. Its translation: CASSQGLALTNEQFF.

This clone showed up just once. This chain connects TRBV4-1 to TRBJ2-2; 8 nucleotides align to TRBD2. Germline V gene sequence: CDR1 MGHRA, CDR2 YSYEKL. Unmatched junction bases numbered 6, after V lost 3 bases and J lost 0 bases. The CDR3 totals 17 residues. The chain's CDR3 is CASSQPRGLANTGELFF. The DNA of the CDR3 is TGCGCCAGCAGCCAGCCTCGGGGACTAGCGAACACCGGGGAGCTGTTTTTT.

The V gene is TRBV5-6, the J gene TRBJ2-3; tentative D call: TRBD2 (6 bases). CDR1 SGHDT and CDR2 YYEEEE come from the germline V gene. Trimming pared 3 bases from V and 4 bases from J, leaving 12 bases between. The CDR3 sequence is 14 residues long. CDR3 nucleotides: TGTGCCAGCAGCTCGACAGCGGGTCCAGATACGCAGTATTTT. It codes for CASSSTAGPDTQYF.

The J gene is TRBJ2-5, the V gene TRBV18; D might be TRBD2 (6 bases). Trimming left V 7 bases short and J 5 bases short, with 26 bases between. The CDR3 loop spans 17 amino acids. Germline CDR1 and CDR2: KGHSH and LQKENI. CDR3 amino acids: CASFPAGVDGSWETQYF. In DNA form, the CDR3 reads TGTGCCAGCTTTCCGGCCGGGGTCGACGGGAGCTGGGAGACCCAGTACTTC.

This clone was counted between two and nine times. The chain is built from TRBV25-1 and TRBJ1-1, with D perhaps TRBD1 (6 bases). The CDR3 contains 13 residues. V lost 5 bases to trimming and J lost 1 base, with 8 bases between them. Germline lookup yields CDR1 MGHDK and CDR2 SYGVNS. The CDR3 DNA follows: TGTGCCAGCAGTCGACAGGCGAACACTGAAGCTTTCTTT. Amino acid sequence: CASSRQANTEAFF.

This chain uses TRBV5-1 with TRBJ2-5, with 10 bases lining up with TRBD1. The CDR3 covers 13 residues. V lost 4 bases, J lost 5 bases, and 2 bases stayed unmatched. Germline values: CDR1 SGHRS, CDR2 YFSETQ. The DNA for the CDR3 is TGCGCCAGCAGCCGGGACAGGGGTGAGACCCAGTACTTC. Encoded protein: CASSRDRGETQYF. Full variable domain (rest looked up from reference TRBV5-1 and TRBJ2-5): KAGVTQTPRYLIKTRGQQVTLSCSPISGHRSVSWYQQTPGQGLQFLFEYFSETQRNKGNFPGRFSGRQFSNSRSEMNVSTLELGDSALYLCASSRDRGETQYFGPGTRLLVL.

V is TRBV5-4 and J is TRBJ2-3, with TRBD2 identical over 14 bases. This CDR3 contains 15 residues. Trimming removed 5 bases from V and 5 bases from J; junction bases left unmatched: 4. Germline assignment: CDR1 SGHNT and CDR2 YYREEE (reference sequence). The CDR3 is CASSWGLAGVDTQYF. The DNA for the CDR3 is TGTGCCAGCAGTTGGGGACTAGCGGGAGTAGATACGCAGTATTTT.

The chain employs TRBV2 and TRBJ1-2, with D uncertain. CDR3 length equals 15 residues. Germline CDR1 SNHLY, CDR2 FYNNEI. The V gene lost 4 bases and the J gene lost 0 bases, with 12 bases spanning the gap. CDR3 sequence (DNA): TGTGCCAGCAGTGTCCGGCAGGCGACTAACTATGGCTACACCTTC. Its translation is CASSVRQATNYGYTF.

This clone showed up just once. This chain links TRBV27 with TRBJ2-5, with D unclear. Germline-derived CDR1 and CDR2 are MNHEY and SMNVEV (reference sequence). This CDR3 is built from 11 residues. The V end was cut by 10 bases, the J end by 3 bases, with 9 bases between. The CDR3 nucleotides read TGTGCCATCCCGTGTGAAGAGACCCAGTACTTC. Translating gives CAIPCEETQYF.

A remark on this clone: The identical CDR3 is also encoded by other nucleotide sequences in the sample. The gene calls are TRBV27 and TRBJ2-1; D is undetermined. V dropped 6 bases and J dropped 7 bases, with 10 bases sitting between them. This CDR3 comprises 12 residues. The germline CDR1 and CDR2 sequences are MNHEY and SMNVEV (reference sequence). The CDR3 is CASSLSRNEQFF. DNA for the CDR3: TGTGCCAGCAGCCTTAGTCGGAATGAGCAGTTCTTC.

This sequence joins TRBV11-2 and TRBJ2-1, with unresolved D. There are 14 residues in the CDR3. CDR1 and CDR2 (germline): SGHAT, FQNNGV. V lost 2 bases and J lost 2, with 7 bases in between. Here the CDR3 DNA reads TGTGCCAGCAGCTTAAGTTGGCCCTACAATGAGCAGTTCTTC. This gives the protein CASSLSWPYNEQFF.

The chain recombines TRBV11-2 with TRBJ1-2; maybe TRBD1 (5 bases). The CDR3 loop spans 16 amino acids. The germline gives CDR1 SGHAT, CDR2 FQNNGV. The V and J ends lost 5 bases and 1 base respectively, with 17 bases between them. The CDR3 reads CASSHPRQSYNYGYTF. The CDR3 DNA sequence: TGTGCCAGCAGCCATCCCCGACAGTCTTATAACTATGGCTACACCTTC. The variable domain in full, completed from reference TRBV11-2 and TRBJ1-2, reads EAGVAQSPRYKIIEKRQSVAFWCNPISGHATLYWYQQILGQGPKLLIQFQNNGVVDDSQLPKDRFSAERLKGVDSTLKIQPAKLEDSAVYLCASSHPRQSYNYGYTFGSGTRLTVV.